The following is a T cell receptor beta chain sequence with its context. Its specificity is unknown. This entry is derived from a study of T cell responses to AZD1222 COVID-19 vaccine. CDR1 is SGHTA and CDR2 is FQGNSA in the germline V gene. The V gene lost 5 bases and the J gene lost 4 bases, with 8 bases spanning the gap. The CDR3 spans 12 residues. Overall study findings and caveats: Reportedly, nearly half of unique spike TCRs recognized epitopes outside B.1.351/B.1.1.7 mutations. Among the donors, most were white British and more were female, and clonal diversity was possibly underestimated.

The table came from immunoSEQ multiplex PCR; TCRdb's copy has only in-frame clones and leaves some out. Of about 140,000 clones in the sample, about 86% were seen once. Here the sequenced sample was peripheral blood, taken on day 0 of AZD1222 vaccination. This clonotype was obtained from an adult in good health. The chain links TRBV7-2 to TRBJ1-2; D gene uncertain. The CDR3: CASSRQSYGYTF. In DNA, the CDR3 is TGTGCCAGCAGCCGTCAGAGCTATGGCTACACCTTC.